A selection of T cell receptor beta chains follows, all from one sample in a study of Ad26.COV2.S vaccination and SARS-CoV-2 variants. The protocol was immunoSEQ multiplex PCR, while the TCRdb copy is restricted to in-frame clones and leaves out a portion. This sample yields more than 250,000 clones, of which 70% to 90% are seen a single time; over 2.5% belongs to the top ten. Here the sequenced sample was peripheral blood, taken in a trial of Ad26.COV2.S vaccine versus placebo. These receptors came from a person between 18 and 60 years old who received the Ad26.COV2.S COVID-19 vaccine or a placebo. The CDR3 runs from the conserved cysteine through the conserved F or W. A D gene is named only where the DNA matches it firmly. Part of the rows lack a size; the others show once, few, many or a class for expanded clones.

D gene	clone size	V gene	J gene	CDR3 DNA	CDR3 protein
NA	NA	TRBV2	TRBJ2-7	TGTGCCAGCAGCCTACAGGGTACCATCTACGAGCAGTACTTC	CASSLQGTIYEQYF
NA	NA	TRBV28	TRBJ1-3	TGTGCCAGCAGTTTAGGGGTCAGCTGGGCCTCTGGAAACACCATATATTTT	CASSLGVSWASGNTIYF
NA	NA	TRBV5-1	TRBJ2-7	TGCGCCAGCAGGAAGGGGGAGAACGAGCAGTACTTC	CASRKGENEQYF
NA	NA	TRBV30	TRBJ2-2	TGTGCCTGCCCCGGGGCGGTCGGGAACACCGGGGAGCTGTTTTTT	CACPGAVGNTGELFF
NA	NA	TRBV7-9	TRBJ1-2	TGTGCCAGCAGCATAGCCCGACAGAACTATGGCTACACCTTC	CASSIARQNYGYTF
NA	NA	TRBV7-9	TRBJ2-2	TGTGCCAGCACCCCCTTACAGACGGCGAACACCGGGGAGCTGTTTTTT	CASTPLQTANTGELFF
NA	NA	TRBV6-6	TRBJ1-1	TGTGCCAGCAGTTACGGTCCCTCTGAAGCTTTCTTT	CASSYGPSEAFF
NA	few	TRBV3-1/TRBV3-2	TRBJ1-5	TGTGCCAGCAGCCAAGAACCCCGAGGTACGTTCCAGCCCCAGCATTTT	CASSQEPRGTFQPQHF
NA	NA	TRBV5-5	TRBJ1-5	TGTGCCAGCAGCTTGGGTGGTTATAGCAATCAGCCCCAGCATTTT	CASSLGGYSNQPQHF
NA	NA	TRBV18	TRBJ1-1	TGTGCCAGCTCACCAAACCAGGAGGACGTCACTGAAGCTTTCTTT	CASSPNQEDVTEAFF
NA	NA	TRBV21-1	TRBJ2-3	TGTGCCAGCAGCAAAGATTCTGACACAGATACGCAGTATTTT	CASSKDSDTDTQYF
NA	NA	TRBV28	TRBJ2-3	TGTGCCAGCATGAAGAGTGGTGGGACAGATACGCAGTATTTT	CASMKSGGTDTQYF
NA	NA	TRBV7-7	TRBJ2-1	TGTGCCAGCAGCCAAACAGCGAGCTCCTACAATGAGCAGTTCTTC	CASSQTASSYNEQFF
NA	NA	TRBV2	TRBJ1-1	TGTGCCAGCAGTGAACAGCTGAACACTGAAGCTTTCTTT	CASSEQLNTEAFF
NA	NA	TRBV6-4	TRBJ2-1	TGTGCCAGCAGGAAGGGGGCGGAGGGGGCCAATGAGCAGTTCTTC	CASRKGAEGANEQFF
NA	NA	TRBV7-8	TRBJ2-7	TGTGCCAGCAGCCTAAGTTGGGTCCGCGAGCAGTACTTC	CASSLSWVREQYF
TRBD1	NA	TRBV2	TRBJ2-7	TGTGCCAGCAGCCCAAATAACTTACAGGGGGCACGAGAGCAGTACTTC	CASSPNNLQGAREQYF
TRBD2	NA	TRBV7-6	TRBJ2-3	TGTGCCAGCAGCTCTTCAGGTGGCGGGGGGGGATGGGATACGCAGTATTTT	CASSSSGGGGGWDTQYF
NA	NA	TRBV7-2	TRBJ1-5	TGTGCCAGCAGCTCCAGTCAAGGCCCCCAGCATTTT	CASSSSQGPQHF
TRBD2	few	TRBV4-2	TRBJ2-7	TGTGCCAGCAGCCAAGCAACGGGACTAACCTTCGAGCAGTACTTC	CASSQATGLTFEQYF
NA	once	TRBV19	TRBJ2-3	TGTGCCAGTAGTAGCGAACCCACAGATACGCAGTATTTT	CASSSEPTDTQYF
NA	NA	TRBV3-1/TRBV3-2	TRBJ1-2	TGTGCCAGCAGCCAGTCAGTTAGTAACTATGGCTACACCTTC	CASSQSVSNYGYTF
TRBD2	NA	TRBV19	TRBJ2-7	TGTGCCAGTAGTATTCCGGGAGGTAATTCCTACGAGCAGTACTTC	CASSIPGGNSYEQYF
NA	NA	TRBV3-1/TRBV3-2	TRBJ2-1	TGTGCCAGCAGCTCTACTGGCGCGGGAGAGCAGTTCTTC	CASSSTGAGEQFF